This T cell receptor beta chain was captured in a study of immune heterogeneity within non-small cell lung tumors. Study information: Tumors were classified as 4 squamous cell carcinomas, about ten non-squamous carcinomas and 1 not otherwise specified. The study, taken as a whole, reports: The high-frequency T-cell receptor beta clonotypes mostly did not match up between individual patients. A significant, moderate positive correlation (R about 0.34) linked local T-cell clonality and tumor mutational burden. Tumor sites within a patient were found to share identical dominant CDR3 beta clonotypes, and site-unique high-frequency clones were also present.

Template was bulk tumor genomic DNA, around 600 ng per sample. Doctors removed several biopsies from each primary tumor during surgery, keeping them far apart. Newly diagnosed with untreated non-small cell lung cancer, the patients underwent curative surgery. In the case of this clonotype: Its antigen is unidentified. Being one base from a much bigger clone, this may be a read error.

Using 32 V and 13 J primers, multiplex PCR amplified TCR beta CDR3. TCRdb analysed the multiplex PCR reads with MiXCR anew, one entry per CDR3 protein. The data hold about 5,700 distinct CDR3 sequences, with 21% observed a single time. Germline V lookup: CDR1 MNHNS, CDR2 SASEGT. The CDR3 has 12 residues. This rearrangement joins TRBV6-1 to TRBJ2-7; D is perhaps TRBD1 (5 bases). Sequenced: lung tumor tissue. This receptor was obtained from a woman aged 55-69 years with non-small cell lung cancer. CDR3 coding DNA: TGTGCCACGCATGTCCCAGGGTTCGAGCATTACTTC. Amino acids: CATHVPGFEHYF.